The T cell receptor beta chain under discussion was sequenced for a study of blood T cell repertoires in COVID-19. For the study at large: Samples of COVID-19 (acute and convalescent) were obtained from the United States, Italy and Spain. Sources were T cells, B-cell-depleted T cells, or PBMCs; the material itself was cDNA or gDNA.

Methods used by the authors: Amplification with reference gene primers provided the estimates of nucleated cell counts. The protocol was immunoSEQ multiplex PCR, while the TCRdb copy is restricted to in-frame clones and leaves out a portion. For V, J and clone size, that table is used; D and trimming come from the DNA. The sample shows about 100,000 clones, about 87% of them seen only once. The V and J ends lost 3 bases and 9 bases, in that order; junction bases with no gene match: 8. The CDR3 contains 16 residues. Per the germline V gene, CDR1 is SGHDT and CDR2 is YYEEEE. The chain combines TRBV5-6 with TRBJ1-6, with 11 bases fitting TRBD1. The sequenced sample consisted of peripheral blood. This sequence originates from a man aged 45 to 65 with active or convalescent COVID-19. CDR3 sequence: CASSSGQGAIGSPLHF. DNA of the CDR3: TGTGCCAGCAGCTCAGGACAGGGGGCTATCGGTTCACCCCTCCACTTT.